The rows below give T cell receptor beta chains drawn from one sample of a study of human T cells and chemical hapten exposure. TCRdb reanalysed the RACE reads using MiXCR and keeps one entry per CDR3 protein. The data show 40,000 to 65,000 distinct CDR3 sequences, approximately 10% seen once. This sample comprised whole blood, obtained in connection with sensitization to the hapten diphenylcyclopropenone (DPC). The receptors were sampled from a woman in her thirties or forties with alopecia areata. Some clones in this sample may be carry-over from other donors' samples. CDR3s include the opening cysteine and the closing phenylalanine or tryptophan. A D gene is named only where the DNA matches it firmly. Part of the rows lack a size; the others show once, few, many or a class for expanded clones.

v_call	j_call	cdr3_length	d_call	clone_size	cdr3_nt	cdr3_aa
TRBV14	TRBJ1-2	15	-	many	TGTGCCAGCAGCCAAAACCCCGGGGGGGGCTATGGCTACACCTTC	CASSQNPGGGYGYTF
TRBV7-8	TRBJ2-1	17	TRBD2	-	TGTGCCAGCAGCCCTTATTTTGCGGGAGACTCCTACAATGAGCAGTTCTTC	CASSPYFAGDSYNEQFF
TRBV7-2	TRBJ2-3	17	-	many	TGTGCCAGCAGCGGGGTCGACGGGGGGCTCCGCACAGATACGCAGTATTTT	CASSGVDGGLRTDTQYF
TRBV18	TRBJ1-5	13	-	many	TGTGCCAGCTCACCACACAGTGATCAGCCCCAGCATTTT	CASSPHSDQPQHF
TRBV29-1	TRBJ2-1	15	-	few	TGCAGCGTTACTCTTAAGGGACGGACCAACAATGAGCAGTTCTTC	CSVTLKGRTNNEQFF
TRBV7-2	TRBJ1-5	13	-	-	TGTGCCAGCAGCTCACGACGTCTTCGGCCCCAGCATTTT	CASSSRRLRPQHF
TRBV7-9	TRBJ2-1	16	TRBD2	-	TGTGCCAGCAGCACAGTCCGAGCGGGATCCTACAATGAGCAGTTCTTC	CASSTVRAGSYNEQFF
TRBV6-1	TRBJ1-5	14	-	few	TGTGCCAGCAGATGGGGGGAGAGCAATCAGCCCCAGCATTTT	CASRWGESNQPQHF
TRBV20-1	TRBJ1-1	12	-	many	TGCAGTGTCCACCCTAGTCGCACTGAAGCTTTCTTT	CSVHPSRTEAFF
TRBV5-1	TRBJ2-1	16	TRBD1	few	TGCGCCAGCAGCTACGAACCGGGACAGGGGGCTGTTGAGCAGTTCTTC	CASSYEPGQGAVEQFF
TRBV20-1	TRBJ1-1	13	-	many	TGCAGTGCTAGGAATCTGCAGAGCACTGAAGCTTTCTTT	CSARNLQSTEAFF
TRBV2	TRBJ1-1	13	TRBD1	many	TGTGCCAGCAGTCAGGGGGAGGGGACTGAAGCTTTCTTT	CASSQGEGTEAFF
TRBV6-5	TRBJ1-1	15	-	many	TGTGCCAGCAGTTACGGGGTGGATAGACTCACTGAAGCTTTCTTT	CASSYGVDRLTEAFF
TRBV4-1	TRBJ2-7	21	TRBD2	-	TGCGCCAGCAGCCACTACCCGGAGGAGGCATTACTAGCGGGAGCCCAATACGAGCAGTACTTC	CASSHYPEEALLAGAQYEQYF
TRBV11-2	TRBJ1-1	13	-	many	TGTGCCAGCAGCTTGAACAGCATCATTGAAGCTTTCTTT	CASSLNSIIEAFF
TRBV27	TRBJ2-3	14	TRBD1	-	TGTGCCAGCAGTTCGGGACAGAGCACAGATACGCAGTATTTT	CASSSGQSTDTQYF
TRBV18	TRBJ2-3	17	TRBD2	few	TGTGCCAGCTCACCAACGGAGGCGGGACTAGCGGGTGATACGCAGTATTTT	CASSPTEAGLAGDTQYF
TRBV28	TRBJ2-5	13	-	many	TGTGCCAGCAAACCCGACAGTCAAGAGACCCAGTACTTC	CASKPDSQETQYF
TRBV20-1	TRBJ1-1	14	TRBD1	many	TGCAGTGCTAGAGATCAGGAGGGGGCGGATACAGCTTTCTTT	CSARDQEGADTAFF
TRBV28	TRBJ1-2	13	TRBD1	few	TGTGCCAGCAGTTCGACAGGGGGCTTTGGCTACACCTTC	CASSSTGGFGYTF
TRBV28	TRBJ2-1	18	-	few	TGTGCCAGCAGGCCCGACTGGTACGCCGGCTTTTCGGCCAATGAGCAGTTCTTC	CASRPDWYAGFSANEQFF
TRBV12-3/TRBV12-4	TRBJ2-7	12	TRBD1	few	TGTGCCAGCAGCCACAGGGGCCACGAGCAGTACTTC	CASSHRGHEQYF
TRBV29-1	TRBJ1-6	14	-	many	TGCAGCGTGAGGGGGGCGGGTAATAATTCACCCCTCCACTTT	CSVRGAGNNSPLHF
TRBV28	TRBJ2-5	12	-	-	TGTGCCAGCAGTACACGCCAAGAGACCCAGTACTTC	CASSTRQETQYF
TRBV27	TRBJ2-2	13	-	-	TGTGCCAGCACACCTAGAGGGACCGGGGAGCTGTTTTTT	CASTPRGTGELFF
TRBV7-9	TRBJ2-5	14	-	few	TGTGCCAGCAGCTTAAGGGGGAGCCAAGAGACCCAGTACTTC	CASSLRGSQETQYF
TRBV7-8	TRBJ1-1	16	TRBD1	many	TGTGCCAGCAGCTTTTTTACGGGACAGCTGAACACTGAAGCTTTCTTT	CASSFFTGQLNTEAFF
TRBV10-3	TRBJ1-5	13	-	-	TGTGCCACCCAGGGGATAGGCAATCAGCCCCAGCATTTT	CATQGIGNQPQHF
TRBV20-1	TRBJ2-2	11	TRBD2	-	TGCAGTGCCGGGGGGACCGGGGAGCTGTTTTTT	CSAGGTGELFF
TRBV7-9	TRBJ2-4	15	-	-	TGTGCCAGCAGCCCAGTGAGGGGTCCCAAAAACATTCAGTACTTC	CASSPVRGPKNIQYF
TRBV28	TRBJ1-6	16	-	many	TGTGCCAGCAGTCTGGGTTTGGCCCTAAATAATTCACCCCTCCACTTT	CASSLGLALNNSPLHF